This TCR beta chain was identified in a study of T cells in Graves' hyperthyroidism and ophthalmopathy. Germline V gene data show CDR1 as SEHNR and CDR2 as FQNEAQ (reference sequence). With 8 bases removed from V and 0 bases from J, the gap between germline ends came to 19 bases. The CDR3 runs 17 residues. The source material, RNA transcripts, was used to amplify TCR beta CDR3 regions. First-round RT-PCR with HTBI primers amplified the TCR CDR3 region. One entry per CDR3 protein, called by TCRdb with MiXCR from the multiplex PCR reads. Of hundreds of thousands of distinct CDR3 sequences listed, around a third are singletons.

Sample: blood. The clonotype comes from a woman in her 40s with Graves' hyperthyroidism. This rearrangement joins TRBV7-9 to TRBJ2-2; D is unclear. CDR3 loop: CASSPRRRRPNTGELFF. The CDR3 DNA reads TGTGCCAGCTCTCCAAGGCGTCGACGACCGAACACCGGGGAGCTGTTTTTT. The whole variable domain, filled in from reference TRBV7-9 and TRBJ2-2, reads DTGVSQNPRHKITKRGQNVTFRCDPISEHNRLYWYRQTLGQGPEFLTYFQNEAQLEKSRLLSDRFSAERPKGSFSTLEIQRTEQGDSAMYLCASSPRRRRPNTGELFFGEGSRLTVL.